The 8 T cell receptor beta chains in this list originate from one sample, sequenced in a study of blood T cell repertoires in COVID-19. Profiling relied on immunoSEQ multiplex PCR, and the TCRdb table lists in-frame clones only, not all of them. The sample lists fewer than 250,000 clones, around 88% occurring once. Specimen: PBMCs or T cells enriched from blood (not recorded which). All receptors come from a woman in her forties or fifties with acute COVID-19.

V usage is TRBV11-2 and J usage is TRBJ2-3; the D gene is possibly TRBD1 (5 bases). CDR1 is SGHAT and CDR2 is FQNNGV in the germline V gene. The CDR3 is made up of 14 amino acids. V was pared by 5 bases and J by 2 bases, with 11 bases between. DNA for the CDR3: TGTGCCAGCAGCGTGACAGAGAACACAGATACGCAGTATTTT. As protein: CASSVTENTDTQYF.

The chain has TRBV3-1 (or the pseudogene TRBV3-2) and TRBJ2-3; 8 nucleotides match TRBD2. This CDR3 region has 16 residues. CDR1 and CDR2 (germline): LGHDT, YNNKEL (reference sequence). Trimming cost V 3 bases and J 3 bases; bases outside gene matches: 8. The CDR3 is CASSHPALAGTDTQYF. As DNA, the CDR3 is TGTGCCAGCAGCCATCCTGCTTTAGCGGGAACAGATACGCAGTATTTT.

This clone was detected once. V and J are TRBV4-2 and TRBJ1-6, with 8 bases matching TRBD1. Germline loops: CDR1 LGHNA, CDR2 YNFKEQ. V gave up 3 bases and J gave up 10 bases; unmatched junction bases: 8. There are 15 residues in the CDR3. The CDR3 region is CASSQFATGESPLHF. The CDR3 DNA is TGTGCCAGCAGCCAGTTCGCGACAGGGGAATCACCCCTCCACTTT.

The chain couples TRBV7-6 to TRBJ1-6; D is perhaps TRBD1 (5 bases). Trimming cost V 1 base and J 7 bases, with 14 bases left between them. This CDR3 comprises 16 residues. CDR1 is SGHVS and CDR2 is FNYEAQ in the germline V gene. The CDR3 DNA reads TGTGCCAGCAGCTTAGGGGGGGTGGAGGGCAATTCACCCCTCCACTTT. It is translated as CASSLGGVEGNSPLHF.

The V call is TRBV19, the J call TRBJ2-7, with 13 bases that match TRBD2. The CDR3 sequence is 15 residues long. CDR1 and CDR2 from the germline V gene are LNHDA and SQIVND (reference sequence). The ends lost 5 bases at V and 6 bases at J; junction bases unmatched: 7. The CDR3 spells CASSSGLAGEGEQYF. The CDR3, as DNA: TGTGCCAGTAGTTCCGGACTAGCGGGAGAGGGCGAGCAGTACTTC.

The J gene is TRBJ2-5, the V gene TRBV10-2, with TRBD2 matching over 12 bases. After removal of 9 bases from V and 5 bases from J, the junction contained 10 bases not matched to a gene. The CDR3 extends over 15 amino acids. The germline CDR1 and CDR2 sequences are WSHSY and SAAADI. CDR3 nucleotides: TGCGCCAGTTTTTTGGGACTAGCGGGCGTCGAGACCCAGTACTTC. It encodes CASFLGLAGVETQYF.

CDR3 sequence: CASSFGTGAYEQYF. As DNA, the CDR3 is TGTGCCAGCAGTTTTGGGACAGGGGCCTACGAGCAGTACTTC. The chain joins TRBV27 to TRBJ2-7, with 10 bases aligning to TRBD1. The CDR3 runs 14 residues. J was trimmed by 2 bases and V by 3 bases; bases with no gene match: 1. Germline-derived CDR1 and CDR2 are MNHEY and SMNVEV (reference sequence).

This chain links TRBV28 with TRBJ2-7, with no clear D. Trimming left V 6 bases short and J 2 bases short, with 23 bases between. Germline V CDR1 and CDR2: MDHEN, SYDVKM. CDR3 length: 17 amino acids. The CDR3 coding sequence is TGTGCCAGCAGACCGCGAGGTTTCAGCAAAATTACCTACGAGCAGTACTTC. Protein: CASRPRGFSKITYEQYF.